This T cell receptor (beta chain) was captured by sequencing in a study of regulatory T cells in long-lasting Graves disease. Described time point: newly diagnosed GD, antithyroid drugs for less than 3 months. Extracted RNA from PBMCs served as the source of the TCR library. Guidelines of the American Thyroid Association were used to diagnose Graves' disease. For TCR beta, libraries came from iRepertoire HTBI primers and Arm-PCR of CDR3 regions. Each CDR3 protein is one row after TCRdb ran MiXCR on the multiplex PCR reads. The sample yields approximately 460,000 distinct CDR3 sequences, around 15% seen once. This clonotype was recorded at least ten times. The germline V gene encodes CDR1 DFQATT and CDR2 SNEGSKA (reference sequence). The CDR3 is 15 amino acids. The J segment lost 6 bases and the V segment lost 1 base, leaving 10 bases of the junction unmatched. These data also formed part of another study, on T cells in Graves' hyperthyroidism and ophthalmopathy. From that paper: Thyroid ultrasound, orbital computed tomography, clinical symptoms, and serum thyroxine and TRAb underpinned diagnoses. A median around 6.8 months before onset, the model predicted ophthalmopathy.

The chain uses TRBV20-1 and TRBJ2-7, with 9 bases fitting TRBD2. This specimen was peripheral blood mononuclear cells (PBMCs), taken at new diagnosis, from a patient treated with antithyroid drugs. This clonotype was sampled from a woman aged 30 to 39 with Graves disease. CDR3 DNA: TGCAGTGCTAGAGGGGGGGTAGCGGGAGTTATCGAGCAGTACTTC. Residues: CSARGGVAGVIEQYF.